This is a list of T cell receptor beta chains from one sample in a study of T cells in Graves' hyperthyroidism and ophthalmopathy. TCRdb used MiXCR to reprocess the multiplex PCR reads, holding one entry per CDR3 protein. The sample consists of approximately 400,000 distinct CDR3 sequences, 15% to 20% of them appearing once. The specimen was blood. All receptors derive from a woman aged 18-29 years with Graves' hyperthyroidism. CDR3s include the opening cysteine and the closing phenylalanine or tryptophan. Each record gives: V gene, J gene, clone size, D gene, CDR3 DNA, CDR3 protein. D genes are given only for firm matches. Only some rows state a clone size, as once, few, many or a class for expanded clones.

V gene: TRBV6-2/TRBV6-3; J gene: TRBJ2-5; clone size: few; D gene: NA; CDR3 DNA: TGTGCCAGCAGCATGGGACCTAAAGAGACCCAGTACTTC; CDR3 protein: CASSMGPKETQYF
V gene: TRBV19; J gene: TRBJ1-3; clone size: NA; D gene: NA; CDR3 DNA: TGTGCCAGTAGTTTGGACGTCTACTCTGGAAACACCATATATTTT; CDR3 protein: CASSLDVYSGNTIYF
V gene: TRBV12-3/TRBV12-4; J gene: TRBJ1-2; clone size: many; D gene: TRBD1; CDR3 DNA: TGTGCCAGCAGTCCCTCCGGGACAGGAGTAGACGGCTACACCTTC; CDR3 protein: CASSPSGTGVDGYTF
V gene: TRBV9; J gene: TRBJ1-2; clone size: many; D gene: NA; CDR3 DNA: TGTGCCAGCAGCGTAGTTAGCCCCTCGGCGGATGGCTACACCTTC; CDR3 protein: CASSVVSPSADGYTF
V gene: TRBV27; J gene: TRBJ1-2; clone size: many; D gene: TRBD1; CDR3 DNA: TGTGCCAGTCACGACAGGGTCTATGGCTACACCTTC; CDR3 protein: CASHDRVYGYTF
V gene: TRBV28; J gene: TRBJ2-5; clone size: many; D gene: NA; CDR3 DNA: TGTGCCAGCATCGACGGGGGCAGAGAGACCCAGTACTTC; CDR3 protein: CASIDGGRETQYF
V gene: TRBV28; J gene: TRBJ1-2; clone size: many; D gene: NA; CDR3 DNA: TGTGCCAGCAGACGGGGGGTGGCCCCCTATGGCTACACCTTC; CDR3 protein: CASRRGVAPYGYTF
V gene: TRBV27; J gene: TRBJ1-1; clone size: many; D gene: NA; CDR3 DNA: TGTGCCAGCAGTTTCGTTGAGAACACTGAAGCTTTCTTT; CDR3 protein: CASSFVENTEAFF
V gene: TRBV28; J gene: TRBJ2-3; clone size: NA; D gene: NA; CDR3 DNA: TGTGCCAGCCAGGAGGCCCTAAGCACAGATACGCAGTATTTT; CDR3 protein: CASQEALSTDTQYF
V gene: TRBV10-3; J gene: TRBJ2-2; clone size: many; D gene: NA; CDR3 DNA: TGTGCCATCAGTTCGGGTGCGAACACCGGGGAGCTGTTTTTT; CDR3 protein: CAISSGANTGELFF
V gene: TRBV7-8; J gene: TRBJ1-1; clone size: few; D gene: NA; CDR3 DNA: TGTGCCAGCAGCTTAGTGGGGGTCAAGACCCCTGAAGCTTTCTTT; CDR3 protein: CASSLVGVKTPEAFF
V gene: TRBV2; J gene: TRBJ2-2; clone size: many; D gene: TRBD1; CDR3 DNA: TGTGCCAGCAAAGGGGGCTACAGGGACGGGGAGCTGTTTTTT; CDR3 protein: CASKGGYRDGELFF
V gene: TRBV12-3/TRBV12-4; J gene: TRBJ1-2; clone size: many; D gene: NA; CDR3 DNA: TGTGCCAGCAGTTTAGTTAGAAATGGCTACACCTTC; CDR3 protein: CASSLVRNGYTF
V gene: TRBV6-5; J gene: TRBJ2-2; clone size: once; D gene: NA; CDR3 DNA: TGTGCCAGCAGTTACTCGGCGGGACTCCTAACCGGGGAGCTGTTTTTT; CDR3 protein: CASSYSAGLLTGELFF
V gene: TRBV6-2/TRBV6-3; J gene: TRBJ2-7; clone size: many; D gene: NA; CDR3 DNA: TGTGCCAGCAGCCGGGACATCGACTACGAGCAGTACTTC; CDR3 protein: CASSRDIDYEQYF
V gene: TRBV30; J gene: TRBJ2-7; clone size: many; D gene: TRBD1; CDR3 DNA: TGTGCCTGGAGTGTGGGGACAGGGGACGAGCAGTACTTC; CDR3 protein: CAWSVGTGDEQYF
V gene: TRBV6-1; J gene: TRBJ2-2; clone size: many; D gene: TRBD2; CDR3 DNA: TGTGCCAGCAGGAAGACTAGCGGGGGGGCCGCTGACACCGGGGAGCTGTTTTTT; CDR3 protein: CASRKTSGGAADTGELFF
V gene: TRBV5-1; J gene: TRBJ2-2; clone size: few; D gene: NA; CDR3 DNA: TGCGCCAGCAGCTTGGAAGGGGCCCATCCCGGGGAGCTGTTTTTT; CDR3 protein: CASSLEGAHPGELFF
V gene: TRBV6-5; J gene: TRBJ2-7; clone size: many; D gene: NA; CDR3 DNA: TGTGCCAGCAGTTACTCAGGGGGGAGGCAGTACTTC; CDR3 protein: CASSYSGGRQYF
V gene: TRBV7-3; J gene: TRBJ1-1; clone size: many; D gene: TRBD1; CDR3 DNA: TGTGCCAGCAGTGCAGGGGGACTCACTGAAGCTTTCTTT; CDR3 protein: CASSAGGLTEAFF
V gene: TRBV7-8; J gene: TRBJ2-5; clone size: many; D gene: TRBD2; CDR3 DNA: TGTGCCAGCAGCTTAACGTCGGGGGGGGGGCCCGGAGAGACCCAGTACTTC; CDR3 protein: CASSLTSGGGPGETQYF
V gene: TRBV12-3/TRBV12-4; J gene: TRBJ2-2; clone size: many; D gene: NA; CDR3 DNA: TGTGCCTCCCAGGGCAGCGGGCTAAGGCGGGAGCTGTTTTTT; CDR3 protein: CASQGSGLRRELFF
V gene: TRBV6-2/TRBV6-3; J gene: TRBJ1-1; clone size: many; D gene: NA; CDR3 DNA: TGTGCCAGCAAATCCAAGTACACTGAAGCTTTCTTT; CDR3 protein: CASKSKYTEAFF
V gene: TRBV29-1; J gene: TRBJ2-6; clone size: NA; D gene: NA; CDR3 DNA: TGCAGCGCCCGACTGGGCTCTGGGGCCAACGTCCTGACTTTC; CDR3 protein: CSARLGSGANVLTF
V gene: TRBV5-6; J gene: TRBJ1-1; clone size: few; D gene: NA; CDR3 DNA: TGTGCCAGCAGCCCCTTAGAAGATCTGAACACTGAAGCTTTCTTT; CDR3 protein: CASSPLEDLNTEAFF
V gene: TRBV2; J gene: TRBJ2-7; clone size: many; D gene: NA; CDR3 DNA: TGTGCCAGCAGTGAACACAGAACCTACGAGCAGTACTTC; CDR3 protein: CASSEHRTYEQYF
V gene: TRBV27; J gene: TRBJ1-2; clone size: many; D gene: NA; CDR3 DNA: TGTGCCAGCAGGAGACAGGAAGGGGGATATGGCTACACCTTC; CDR3 protein: CASRRQEGGYGYTF
V gene: TRBV15; J gene: TRBJ1-5; clone size: many; D gene: TRBD1; CDR3 DNA: TGTGCCACCAGCAGAGTGGGAGACAGGGTCGATCAGCCCCAGCATTTT; CDR3 protein: CATSRVGDRVDQPQHF
V gene: TRBV6-5; J gene: TRBJ2-7; clone size: many; D gene: NA; CDR3 DNA: TGTGCCAGCACCAAACTAGCCGGGGTCCCTTCTGGTGTGTCGTACTTC; CDR3 protein: CASTKLAGVPSGVSYF
V gene: TRBV28; J gene: TRBJ2-7; clone size: many; D gene: NA; CDR3 DNA: TGTGCCGCCCGGGGGCCCACAGACGAGCAGTACTTC; CDR3 protein: CAARGPTDEQYF
V gene: TRBV9; J gene: TRBJ1-5; clone size: many; D gene: NA; CDR3 DNA: TGTGCCAGCAGCGCATCCGGGCAGCCAGGCAATCAGCCCCAGCATTTT; CDR3 protein: CASSASGQPGNQPQHF
V gene: TRBV18; J gene: TRBJ2-5; clone size: many; D gene: NA; CDR3 DNA: TGTGCCAGCTCACCGAACCTCCAAGAGACCCAGTACTTC; CDR3 protein: CASSPNLQETQYF
V gene: TRBV18; J gene: TRBJ1-1; clone size: many; D gene: TRBD1; CDR3 DNA: TGTGCCAGCTCACCACCGACAGGGCGGACTGAAGCTTTCTTT; CDR3 protein: CASSPPTGRTEAFF
V gene: TRBV28; J gene: TRBJ2-5; clone size: NA; D gene: TRBD2; CDR3 DNA: TGTGCCAGCAGTAACGACGCGGGGGGGCAGGAGACCCAGTACTTC; CDR3 protein: CASSNDAGGQETQYF
V gene: TRBV9; J gene: TRBJ2-5; clone size: many; D gene: TRBD1; CDR3 DNA: TGCGCCAGCAGCGTGACAGGGGAAGAGACCCAGTACTTC; CDR3 protein: CASSVTGEETQYF
V gene: TRBV6-2/TRBV6-3; J gene: TRBJ2-2; clone size: few; D gene: NA; CDR3 DNA: TGTGCCAGCAGCGGGGGGCCGGGCACCGGGGAGCTGTTTTTT; CDR3 protein: CASSGGPGTGELFF
V gene: TRBV27; J gene: TRBJ1-5; clone size: many; D gene: NA; CDR3 DNA: TGTGCCAGCAGTTTAGTCAGCAGTAGCAATCAGCCCCAGCATTTT; CDR3 protein: CASSLVSSSNQPQHF
V gene: TRBV13; J gene: TRBJ1-1; clone size: many; D gene: NA; CDR3 DNA: TGTGCCAGCAGCCCCCCATCCACGAACACTGAAGCTTTCTTT; CDR3 protein: CASSPPSTNTEAFF
V gene: TRBV5-1; J gene: TRBJ2-2; clone size: many; D gene: TRBD2; CDR3 DNA: TGCGCGAGCGGGGGGACCGGGGAGCTGTTTTTT; CDR3 protein: CASGGTGELFF
V gene: TRBV7-9; J gene: TRBJ1-2; clone size: NA; D gene: NA; CDR3 DNA: TGTGCCAGCAGCATACCGGGGGGTGGCTACACCTTC; CDR3 protein: CASSIPGGGYTF
V gene: TRBV10-2; J gene: TRBJ1-2; clone size: NA; D gene: NA; CDR3 DNA: TGCGCCAGCAGTGAGTCGACCTCCCCCAACTATGGCTACACCTTC; CDR3 protein: CASSESTSPNYGYTF
V gene: TRBV6-1; J gene: TRBJ1-1; clone size: many; D gene: NA; CDR3 DNA: TGTGCCAGCAGGATAGATGCTGAAGCTTTCTTT; CDR3 protein: CASRIDAEAFF
V gene: TRBV12-3/TRBV12-4; J gene: TRBJ2-7; clone size: NA; D gene: NA; CDR3 DNA: TGTGCCAGCACCTTGACTATTTTGGGCGAGCAGTACTTC; CDR3 protein: CASTLTILGEQYF
V gene: TRBV28; J gene: TRBJ1-2; clone size: many; D gene: NA; CDR3 DNA: TGTGCCAGCAGTGTCCGTGCAGGTTCCTATGGCTACACCTTC; CDR3 protein: CASSVRAGSYGYTF
V gene: TRBV28; J gene: TRBJ2-7; clone size: many; D gene: NA; CDR3 DNA: TGTGCCAGCAGTCTCCCCGGGGAGGCAATCTACGAGCAGTACTTC; CDR3 protein: CASSLPGEAIYEQYF
V gene: TRBV6-2/TRBV6-3; J gene: TRBJ1-1; clone size: NA; D gene: TRBD1; CDR3 DNA: TGTGCCAGCAGAGACAGGGTCGAAGCTTTCTTT; CDR3 protein: CASRDRVEAFF
V gene: TRBV5-1; J gene: TRBJ1-1; clone size: NA; D gene: NA; CDR3 DNA: TGCGCCAGCAGCACAAAGTACAGGAACACTGAAGCTTTCTTT; CDR3 protein: CASSTKYRNTEAFF
V gene: TRBV5-1; J gene: TRBJ2-7; clone size: few; D gene: NA; CDR3 DNA: TGCGCCAGCAGTTCAAGCGGGACAGCCGGAATCTACGAGCAGTACTTC; CDR3 protein: CASSSSGTAGIYEQYF
V gene: TRBV5-8; J gene: TRBJ2-5; clone size: few; D gene: NA; CDR3 DNA: TGTGCCAGCAGCCCCCAGGGTCTCCAAGAGACCCAGTACTTC; CDR3 protein: CASSPQGLQETQYF
V gene: TRBV27; J gene: TRBJ1-5; clone size: NA; D gene: NA; CDR3 DNA: TGTGCCAGCAGTCCCCGACAGAATAGCAATCAGCCCCAGCATTTT; CDR3 protein: CASSPRQNSNQPQHF
V gene: TRBV2; J gene: TRBJ1-2; clone size: NA; D gene: NA; CDR3 DNA: TGTGCCAGCAGCCCAAGCCCAGGGGCGGACTATGGCTACACCTTC; CDR3 protein: CASSPSPGADYGYTF
V gene: TRBV24-1; J gene: TRBJ1-1; clone size: NA; D gene: NA; CDR3 DNA: TGTGCCACCAGTGGACTTCGAGGGGCCGACACTGAAGCTTTCTTT; CDR3 protein: CATSGLRGADTEAFF